This T cell receptor (beta chain) was sequenced in a study of T-cell reconstitution after alpha-beta-depleted transplantation in children. A TCRbeta library incorporating unique molecular identifiers was prepared. TCRdb re-derived calls from the PCR reads in MiXCR, one entry per CDR3 protein. Among 210,000 or so distinct CDR3 sequences listed, approximately 10% were seen once. Only a few counts were recorded for this clonotype. The CDR3 is made up of 15 amino acids. Germline V gene data show CDR1 as DFQATT and CDR2 as SNEGSKA (reference sequence). The J segment lost 5 bases and the V segment lost 1 base, leaving 4 bases of the junction unmatched.

This specimen was PBMCs from the stem cell graft donor, taken from the stem cell graft. The chain joins TRBV20-1 to TRBJ2-4; 11 bases agree with TRBD2. The sequence was collected from a human donor who donated a stem cell graft to a child with acute lymphoblastic leukemia. For the CDR3, the DNA is TGCAGTGCTAGAGGACTAGCGGGGAGAGAAAACATTCAGTACTTC. Its translation: CSARGLAGRENIQYF.